These 20 T cell receptor beta chains were sequenced from one sample in a study of identical twins. TCRdb re-analysed the 5' RACE reads in MiXCR, keeping a single row per CDR3 protein. Of roughly 230,000 distinct CDR3 sequences in the sample, approximately 8.6% were seen once. Another study also made use of these data, one on yellow fever vaccine responses in identical twins.

Input material: CD8+ T cells sorted from blood. The receptors were sampled from a woman between 18 and 29 years old in good health.

In its sample, this clonotype was seen many times. The chain uses TRBV7-9 and TRBJ2-7; D is ambiguous. CDR1 SEHNR and CDR2 FQNEAQ come from the germline V gene (reference sequence). The CDR3 sequence is 14 residues long. Trimming shortened V by 1 base and J by 0 bases, and 7 bases separated the two germline ends. The CDR3 loop is CASSLDGYSYEQYF. The CDR3 nucleotides are TGTGCCAGCAGCTTAGACGGCTACTCCTACGAGCAGTACTTC. The entire variable domain, with the rest obtained from reference TRBV7-9 and TRBJ2-7, is as follows: DTGVSQNPRHKITKRGQNVTFRCDPISEHNRLYWYRQTLGQGPEFLTYFQNEAQLEKSRLLSDRFSAERPKGSFSTLEIQRTEQGDSAMYLCASSLDGYSYEQYFGPGTRLTVT.

The chain couples TRBV7-9 to TRBJ2-7; D remains ambiguous. Germline assignment: CDR1 SEHNR and CDR2 FQNEAQ (reference sequence). Between the trimmed V and J ends, which lost 8 bases and 1 base, there was a span of 15 bases. The CDR3 contains 14 residues. In DNA, the CDR3 is TGTGCCAGCCAACCTCCCTATAGTTCCTACGAGCAGTACTTC. It specifies CASQPPYSSYEQYF. The full variable domain, its missing parts supplied by reference TRBV7-9 and TRBJ2-7, is DTGVSQNPRHKITKRGQNVTFRCDPISEHNRLYWYRQTLGQGPEFLTYFQNEAQLEKSRLLSDRFSAERPKGSFSTLEIQRTEQGDSAMYLCASQPPYSSYEQYFGPGTRLTVT.

This clonotype was detected many times. V gene TRBV20-1 combines with J gene TRBJ2-1; tentatively, D is TRBD2 (6 bases). The germline V and J ends were trimmed by 0 bases and 0 bases, with 12 bases remaining between them. The CDR3 length is 16 residues. Per the germline V gene, CDR1 is DFQATT and CDR2 is SNEGSKA (reference sequence). The CDR3 is CSARDPDGSSYNEQFF. CDR3 DNA: TGCAGTGCTAGAGATCCGGACGGGAGCTCCTACAATGAGCAGTTCTTC.

In this sample, this clonotype turned up many times. The CDR3 loop is CASSLATSRDEQFF. In nucleotides, the CDR3 is TGCGCCAGCAGCTTGGCCACCTCACGGGATGAGCAGTTCTTC. The V call is TRBV5-1, the J call TRBJ2-1; D ambiguous. This CDR3 has 14 amino acids. Germline V lookup: CDR1 SGHRS, CDR2 YFSETQ. Trimming removed 0 bases at V and 8 bases at J, with 12 bases between.

This clonotype was seen ten or more times. The V call is TRBV7-9, the J call TRBJ2-7, with 11 bases matching TRBD2. This CDR3 comprises 14 residues. Germline CDR1 reads SEHNR; CDR2 reads FQNEAQ (reference sequence). Trimming removed 4 bases from V and 5 bases from J; junction bases left unmatched: 4. The CDR3, as DNA: TGTGCCAGCAGCTACATACTAGCGGGGGACGAGCAGTACTTC. It encodes CASSYILAGDEQYF.

The rearrangement joins TRBV27 to TRBJ2-7; 7 bases map to TRBD1. The CDR3 runs 15 residues. The V and J ends lost 5 bases and 4 bases, in that order; junction bases with no gene match: 11. Per the germline V gene, CDR1 is MNHEY and CDR2 is SMNVEV (reference sequence). In nucleotides, the CDR3 is TGTGCCAGCAGTGAATTGACAGGGATTCTGTACGAGCAGTACTTC. Its translation: CASSELTGILYEQYF.

V gene TRBV28 combines with J gene TRBJ2-1; 10 bases line up with TRBD2. Germline CDR1 MDHEN, CDR2 SYDVKM. V was pared by 2 bases and J by 8 bases, with 3 bases of the junction left unmatched. CDR3 length: 14 residues. The CDR3 here is CASSLIGTSDEQFF. The CDR3 DNA reads TGTGCCAGCAGTTTAATAGGGACTAGCGATGAGCAGTTCTTC.

V is TRBV5-1 and J is TRBJ2-5; D is possibly TRBD1 (6 bases). V lost 4 bases, J lost 5 bases, and 12 bases lay in between. Germline loops: CDR1 SGHRS, CDR2 YFSETQ. The CDR3 runs 13 residues. CDR3 bases: TGCGCCAGCAGCACGGGGACATCCGAGACCCAGTACTTC. This codes for CASSTGTSETQYF.

This clonotype was detected many times. This sequence joins TRBV4-3 and TRBJ2-2; a possible D gene is TRBD2 (6 bases). The V and J ends lost 0 bases and 7 bases respectively, with 15 bases between them. CDR3 length: 16 residues. In germline, CDR1 is LGHNA, CDR2 YSLEER. The CDR3 bases are TGCGCCAGCAGCCAAGATCAGGCGGAGGGAGGCGGGGAGCTGTTTTTT. Translated, it gives CASSQDQAEGGGELFF.

This clonotype was recorded a few times. V is TRBV14 and J is TRBJ2-3, with D maybe TRBD2 (6 bases). Germline CDR1 and CDR2: SGHDN and FVKESK. Deletions cut 0 bases from V and 4 bases from J, with 14 bases between. The CDR3 loop spans 16 amino acids. The CDR3 DNA is TGTGCCAGCAGCCAAGATAGCGGAAGGATCCCAGATACGCAGTATTTT. Encoded protein: CASSQDSGRIPDTQYF. The complete variable domain, with remaining parts taken from reference TRBV14 and TRBJ2-3, reads EAGVTQFPSHSVIEKGQTVTLRCDPISGHDNLYWYRRVMGKEIKFLLHFVKESKQDESGMPNNRFLAERTGGTYSTLKVQPAELEDSGVYFCASSQDSGRIPDTQYFGPGTRLTVL.

This clonotype was seen a few times. This rearrangement joins TRBV20-1 to TRBJ2-3; D might be TRBD2 (5 bases). The germline V gene encodes CDR1 DFQATT and CDR2 SNEGSKA (reference sequence). The CDR3 is 14 amino acids. V was pared by 2 bases and J by 2 bases, with 11 bases between. CDR3 in DNA: TGCAGTGCTAGAAGCGGAACCTTCACAGATACGCAGTATTTT. The encoded protein is CSARSGTFTDTQYF.

This clonotype was counted ten times or more. V gene TRBV4-1 combines with J gene TRBJ2-2; the D gene is possibly TRBD1 (5 bases). Germline V CDR1 and CDR2: MGHRA, YSYEKL. Trimming stripped 8 bases from V and 4 bases from J, with 14 bases between. The CDR3 has 14 residues. CDR3 residues: CASATARGTGELFF. The CDR3 nucleotides are TGCGCCAGCGCTACTGCTAGGGGCACCGGGGAGCTGTTTTTT.

The CDR3 loop reads CASSQTSESYNEQFF. CDR3 nucleotides: TGTGCCAGCAGCCAGACTAGCGAGAGCTACAATGAGCAGTTCTTC. V is TRBV5-5 and J is TRBJ2-1; 8 bases are a match to TRBD2. Germline lookup yields CDR1 SGHKS and CDR2 YYEKEE (reference sequence). The CDR3 runs 15 residues. V shed 4 bases, J shed 3 bases, and the junction held 6 bases outside the gene matches.

This clonotype turned up a few times. The gene calls are TRBV28 and TRBJ2-1; possible D gene TRBD1, 5 bases. The CDR3 extends over 15 amino acids. The V end lost 5 bases, the J end lost 10 bases, and 21 bases lay between the germline ends. Germline CDR1 is MDHEN and CDR2 is SYDVKM. The CDR3 region is CASSPGRPRVWEQFF. CDR3 in DNA: TGTGCCAGCAGTCCCGGGCGCCCCAGGGTTTGGGAGCAGTTCTTC.

This clonotype was seen only a few times. The rearrangement uses TRBV5-1 and TRBJ2-7; 10 nucleotides match TRBD2. V was clipped by 4 bases and J by 5 bases; unmatched bases: 12. Germline CDR1 reads SGHRS; CDR2 reads YFSETQ. The CDR3 has 16 amino acids. Here the CDR3 DNA reads TGCGCCAGCAGCATTGACCCCGGGACTAGCGTCCACGAGCAGTACTTC. Translating gives CASSIDPGTSVHEQYF.

Ten or more counts support this clonotype. This sequence joins TRBV7-8 and TRBJ2-7; 8 nucleotides match TRBD1. The CDR3 has 15 amino acids. V shed 2 bases, J shed 0 bases, and the junction held 3 bases outside the gene matches. CDR1 is SGHVS, CDR2 FQNEAQ, per germline. For the CDR3, the DNA is TGTGCCAGCAGCTTACGACAGGGGATCTCCTACGAGCAGTACTTC. Protein sequence: CASSLRQGISYEQYF.

This clonotype has a handful of counts. The gene calls are TRBV3-1 and TRBJ2-5, with 7 nucleotides matching TRBD1. The CDR3 has 15 residues. The germline gives CDR1 LGHDT, CDR2 YNNKEL (reference sequence). V dropped 4 bases and J dropped 2; count of bases not matched to a gene: 7. The CDR3 spells CASSPDRVQQETQYF. DNA of the CDR3: TGTGCCAGCAGCCCCGACAGGGTACAACAAGAGACCCAGTACTTC.

This clonotype was seen many times. The chain employs TRBV29-1 and TRBJ2-2; 7 nucleotides align to TRBD2. CDR1 SQVTM and CDR2 ANQGSEA come from the germline V gene. After removal of 3 bases from V and 0 bases from J, the junction contained 4 bases not matched to a gene. The CDR3 is 15 amino acids. The DNA of the CDR3 is TGCAGCGTTGAGGTCCTAGCGGCGAACACCGGGGAGCTGTTTTTT. Protein sequence: CSVEVLAANTGELFF.

This clonotype was detected a few times. The genes are TRBV7-2 and TRBJ2-7; 12 bases are shared with TRBD2. Germline loops: CDR1 SGHTA, CDR2 FQGNSA. The CDR3 is 15 residues long. J gave up 3 bases and V 1 base, and 1 base lay outside the gene matches. CDR3 sequence (DNA): TGTGCCAGCAGCTTAGGGACTAGCGGGGTCTACGAGCAGTACTTC. Translation gives CASSLGTSGVYEQYF.

In DNA, the CDR3 is TGTGCCAGCAGCGCGCCCGGGACAGGGGGCGCAGATACGCAGTATTTT. This translates into CASSAPGTGGADTQYF. This chain joins TRBV9 and TRBJ2-3; 12 positions match TRBD1. V shed 3 bases and J 4 bases; nucleotides not matched to a gene: 6. Looked up from germline, CDR1 is SGDLS and CDR2 is YYNGEE. The CDR3 is made up of 16 amino acids.